Following are 4 T cell receptor beta chains from one sample sequenced in a study of cytomegalovirus exposure and HLA in healthy donors. Primers for the PCR totalled 60 Vbeta and 13 Jbeta. The table came from immunoSEQ multiplex PCR; TCRdb's copy has only in-frame clones and leaves some out. The sample has about 200,000 clones, approximately 78% seen once; the top ten hold around 2.8%. Sequencing was performed on PBMCs. Receptors were obtained from a man under 40 in good health and CMV-seronegative.

The CDR3 DNA reads as TGTGCCAGTGCGGGGCTTTATAGCAATCAGCCCCAGCATTTT. Translation: CASAGLYSNQPQHF. The chain uses TRBV27 and TRBJ1-5; TRBD1 is a possible D gene (5 bases). This CDR3 is built from 14 residues. Trimming cost V 9 bases and J 0 bases, with 12 bases left between them. CDR1 is MNHEY, CDR2 SMNVEV, per germline (reference sequence).

The chain employs TRBV13 and TRBJ1-6; no firm D call. This CDR3 region has 14 residues. Per germline, CDR1 PRHDT and CDR2 FYEKMQ (reference sequence). V lost 3 bases to trimming and J lost 9 bases, with 12 bases between them. The CDR3 coding sequence is TGTGCCAGCAGCTTCGGGGTGCCGGCTTCACCCCTCCACTTT. The encoded protein is CASSFGVPASPLHF. Combining the CDR3 with reference TRBV13 and TRBJ1-6 gives the whole variable domain AAGVIQSPRHLIKEKRETATLKCYPIPRHDTVYWYQQGPGQDPQFLISFYEKMQSDKGSIPDRFSAQQFSDYHSELNMSSLELGDSALYFCASSFGVPASPLHFGNGTRLTVT.

The chain has TRBV9 and TRBJ1-2; TRBD1 matches at 7 bases. Germline V gene lookup returns CDR1 SGDLS and CDR2 YYNGEE. The CDR3 length is 16 residues. The trim removed 0 bases at V and 4 bases at J, leaving 9 bases unmatched. CDR3 region: CASSVATGAGGYGYTF. CDR3 coding DNA: TGTGCCAGCAGCGTAGCTACAGGGGCCGGGGGCTATGGCTACACCTTC.

The chain recombines TRBV4-1 with TRBJ2-2; 15 positions match TRBD2. The CDR3 has 18 residues. Germline CDR1 and CDR2: MGHRA and YSYEKL. The J segment lost 0 bases and the V segment lost 4 bases, leaving 3 bases of the junction unmatched. The DNA for the CDR3 is TGCGCCAGCAGCCTCAGGACTAGCGGGGGGGCGAACACCGGGGAGCTGTTTTTT. It codes for CASSLRTSGGANTGELFF.